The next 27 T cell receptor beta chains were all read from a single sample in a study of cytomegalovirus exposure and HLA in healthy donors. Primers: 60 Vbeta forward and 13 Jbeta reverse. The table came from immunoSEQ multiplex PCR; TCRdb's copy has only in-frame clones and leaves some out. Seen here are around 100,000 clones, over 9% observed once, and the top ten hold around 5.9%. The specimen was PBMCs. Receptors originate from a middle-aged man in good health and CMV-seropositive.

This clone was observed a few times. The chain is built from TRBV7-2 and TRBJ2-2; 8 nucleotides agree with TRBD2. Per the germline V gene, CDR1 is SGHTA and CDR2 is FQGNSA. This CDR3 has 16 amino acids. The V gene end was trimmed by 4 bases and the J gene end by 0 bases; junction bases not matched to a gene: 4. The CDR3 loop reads CASSSPGLANTGELFF. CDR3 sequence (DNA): TGTGCCAGCAGCTCACCGGGACTAGCGAACACCGGGGAGCTGTTTTTT. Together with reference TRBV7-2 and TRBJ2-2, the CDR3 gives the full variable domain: GAGVSQSPSNKVTEKGKDVELRCDPISGHTALYWYRQSLGQGLEFLIYFQGNSAPDKSGLPSDRFSAERTGGSVSTLTIQRTQQEDSAVYLCASSSPGLANTGELFFGEGSRLTVL.

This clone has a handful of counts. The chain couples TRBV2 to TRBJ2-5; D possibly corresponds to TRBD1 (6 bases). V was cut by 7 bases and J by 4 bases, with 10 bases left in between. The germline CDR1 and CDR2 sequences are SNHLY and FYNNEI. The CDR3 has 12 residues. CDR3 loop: CASTGVGETQYF. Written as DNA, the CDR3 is TGTGCCAGCACAGGGGTCGGAGAGACCCAGTACTTC.

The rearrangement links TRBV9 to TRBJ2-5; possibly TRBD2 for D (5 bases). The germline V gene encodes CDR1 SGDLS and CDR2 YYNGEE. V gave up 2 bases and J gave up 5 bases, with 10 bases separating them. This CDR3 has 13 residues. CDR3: CASSVEGRETQYF. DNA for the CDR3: TGTGCCAGCAGCGTCGAGGGTCGGGAGACCCAGTACTTC. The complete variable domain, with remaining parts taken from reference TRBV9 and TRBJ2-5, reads DSGVTQTPKHLITATGQRVTLRCSPRSGDLSVYWYQQSLDQGLQFLIQYYNGEERAKGNILERFSAQQFPDLHSELNLSSLELGDSALYFCASSVEGRETQYFGPGTRLLVL.

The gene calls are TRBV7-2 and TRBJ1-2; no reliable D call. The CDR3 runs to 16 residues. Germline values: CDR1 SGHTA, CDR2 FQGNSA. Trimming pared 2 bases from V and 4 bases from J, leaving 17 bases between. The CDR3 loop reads CASSLSSDGVGYGYTF. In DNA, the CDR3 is TGTGCCAGCAGCTTATCTTCGGACGGGGTGGGCTATGGCTACACCTTC.

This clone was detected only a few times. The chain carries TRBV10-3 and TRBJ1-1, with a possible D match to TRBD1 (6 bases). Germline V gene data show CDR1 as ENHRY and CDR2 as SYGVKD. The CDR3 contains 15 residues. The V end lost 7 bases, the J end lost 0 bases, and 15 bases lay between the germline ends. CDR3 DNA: TGTGCCATCAATGCGGACAGACTCATGAACACTGAAGCTTTCTTT. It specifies CAINADRLMNTEAFF.

CDR3: CASSSNYEQYF. CDR3 nucleotides: TGCGCCAGCAGTTCCAACTACGAGCAGTACTTC. This rearrangement joins TRBV5-1 to TRBJ2-7; no clear D. V shed 5 bases and J shed 3 bases, with 6 bases lying between them. The CDR3 loop spans 11 amino acids. Germline assignment: CDR1 SGHRS and CDR2 YFSETQ. Full variable domain (remainder filled in from reference TRBV5-1 and TRBJ2-7): KAGVTQTPRYLIKTRGQQVTLSCSPISGHRSVSWYQQTPGQGLQFLFEYFSETQRNKGNFPGRFSGRQFSNSRSEMNVSTLELGDSALYLCASSSNYEQYFGPGTRLTVT.

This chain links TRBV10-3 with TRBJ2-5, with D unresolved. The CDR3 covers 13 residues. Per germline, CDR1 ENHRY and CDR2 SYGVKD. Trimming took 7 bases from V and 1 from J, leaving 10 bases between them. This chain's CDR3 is CAITQAPQETQYF. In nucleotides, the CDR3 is TGTGCCATCACTCAGGCGCCCCAAGAGACCCAGTACTTC.

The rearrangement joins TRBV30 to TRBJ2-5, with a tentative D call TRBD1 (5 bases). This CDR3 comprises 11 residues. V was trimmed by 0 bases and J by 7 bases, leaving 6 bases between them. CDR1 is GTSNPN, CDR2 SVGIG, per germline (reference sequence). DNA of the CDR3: TGTGCCTGGAGTGTACAGGCGACCCAGTACTTC. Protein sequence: CAWSVQATQYF.

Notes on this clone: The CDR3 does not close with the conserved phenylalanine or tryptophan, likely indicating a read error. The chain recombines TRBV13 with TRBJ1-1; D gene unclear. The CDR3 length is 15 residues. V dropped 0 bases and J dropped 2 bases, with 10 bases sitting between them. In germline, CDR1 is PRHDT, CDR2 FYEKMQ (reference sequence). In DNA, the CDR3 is TGTGCCAGCAGCTTAGGGGGTGCGGGTAACACTGAAGCTTTCGTT. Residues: CASSLGGAGNTEAFV.

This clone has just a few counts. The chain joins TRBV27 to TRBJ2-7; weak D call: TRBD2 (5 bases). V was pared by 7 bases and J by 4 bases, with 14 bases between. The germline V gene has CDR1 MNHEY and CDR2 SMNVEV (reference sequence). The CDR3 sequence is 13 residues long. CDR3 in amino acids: CASKGVERYEQYF. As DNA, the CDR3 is TGTGCCAGCAAGGGAGTCGAACGGTACGAGCAGTACTTC.

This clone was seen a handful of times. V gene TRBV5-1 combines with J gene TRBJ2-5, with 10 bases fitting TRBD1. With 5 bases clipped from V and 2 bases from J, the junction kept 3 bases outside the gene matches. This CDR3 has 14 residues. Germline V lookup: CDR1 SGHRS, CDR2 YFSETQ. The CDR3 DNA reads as TGCGCCAGCAGGACGGACAGGGGGCAAGAGACCCAGTACTTC. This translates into CASRTDRGQETQYF.

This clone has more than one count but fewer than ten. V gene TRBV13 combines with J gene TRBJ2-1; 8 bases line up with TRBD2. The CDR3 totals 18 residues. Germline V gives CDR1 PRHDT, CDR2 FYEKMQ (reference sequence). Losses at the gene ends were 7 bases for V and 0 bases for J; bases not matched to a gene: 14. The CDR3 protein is CASNTGTSWESSYNEQFF. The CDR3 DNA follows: TGTGCCAGCAACACCGGGACTAGTTGGGAGAGCTCCTACAATGAGCAGTTCTTC.

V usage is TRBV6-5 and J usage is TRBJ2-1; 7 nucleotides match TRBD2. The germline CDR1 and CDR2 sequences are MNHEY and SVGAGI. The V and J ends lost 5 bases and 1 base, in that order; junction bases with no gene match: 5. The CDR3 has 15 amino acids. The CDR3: CASSSPGLSYNEQFF. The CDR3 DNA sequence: TGTGCCAGCAGTAGCCCGGGACTATCCTACAATGAGCAGTTCTTC.

CDR3 amino acids: CASSSGPGSGYNEQFF. The CDR3, as DNA: TGTGCCAGCAGTTCTGGTCCAGGGTCTGGGTACAATGAGCAGTTCTTC. J is TRBJ2-1 and V is TRBV11-3; D may be TRBD1 (5 bases). The CDR3 sequence is 16 residues long. CDR1 SGHNT and CDR2 YENEEA come from the germline V gene. V lost 6 bases and J 4 bases, leaving 19 bases between the germline ends.

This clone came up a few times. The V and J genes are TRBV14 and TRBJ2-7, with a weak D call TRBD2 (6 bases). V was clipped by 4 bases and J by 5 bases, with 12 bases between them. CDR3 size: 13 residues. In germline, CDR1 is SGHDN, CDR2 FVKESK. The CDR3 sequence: CASSPRLEDEQYF. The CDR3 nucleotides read TGTGCCAGCAGCCCACGACTAGAGGACGAGCAGTACTTC. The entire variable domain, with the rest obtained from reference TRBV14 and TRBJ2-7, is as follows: EAGVTQFPSHSVIEKGQTVTLRCDPISGHDNLYWYRRVMGKEIKFLLHFVKESKQDESGMPNNRFLAERTGGTYSTLKVQPAELEDSGVYFCASSPRLEDEQYFGPGTRLTVT.

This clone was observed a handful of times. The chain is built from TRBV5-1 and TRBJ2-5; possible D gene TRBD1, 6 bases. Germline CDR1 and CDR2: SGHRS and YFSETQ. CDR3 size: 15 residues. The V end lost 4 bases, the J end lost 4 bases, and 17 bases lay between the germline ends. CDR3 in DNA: TGCGCCAGCAGCCTGGTCAACAGGGAAGGAGAGACCCAGTACTTC. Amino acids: CASSLVNREGETQYF. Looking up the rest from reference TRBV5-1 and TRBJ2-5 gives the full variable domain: KAGVTQTPRYLIKTRGQQVTLSCSPISGHRSVSWYQQTPGQGLQFLFEYFSETQRNKGNFPGRFSGRQFSNSRSEMNVSTLELGDSALYLCASSLVNREGETQYFGPGTRLLVL.

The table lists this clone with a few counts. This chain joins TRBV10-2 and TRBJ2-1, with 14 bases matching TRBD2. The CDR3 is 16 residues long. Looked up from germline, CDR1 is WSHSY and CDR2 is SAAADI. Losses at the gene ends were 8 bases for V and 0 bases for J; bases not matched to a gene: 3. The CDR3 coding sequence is TGCGCCAGCGGACTAGCGGGGGGAAGCTCCTACAATGAGCAGTTCTTC. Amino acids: CASGLAGGSSYNEQFF.

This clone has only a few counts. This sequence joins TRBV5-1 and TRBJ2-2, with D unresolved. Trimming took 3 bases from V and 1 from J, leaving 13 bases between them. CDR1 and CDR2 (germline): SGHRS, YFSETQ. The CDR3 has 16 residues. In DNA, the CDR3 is TGCGCCAGCAGCTCGATGGAGATTTGGAACACCGGGGAGCTGTTTTTT. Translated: CASSSMEIWNTGELFF.

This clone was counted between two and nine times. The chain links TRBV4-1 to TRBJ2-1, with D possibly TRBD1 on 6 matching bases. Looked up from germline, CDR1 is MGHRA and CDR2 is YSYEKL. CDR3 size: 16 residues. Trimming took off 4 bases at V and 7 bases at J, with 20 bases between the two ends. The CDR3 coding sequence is TGCGCCAGCAGCCCCATATGGGGGCCCCAGGGAAATGAGCAGTTCTTC. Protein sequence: CASSPIWGPQGNEQFF.

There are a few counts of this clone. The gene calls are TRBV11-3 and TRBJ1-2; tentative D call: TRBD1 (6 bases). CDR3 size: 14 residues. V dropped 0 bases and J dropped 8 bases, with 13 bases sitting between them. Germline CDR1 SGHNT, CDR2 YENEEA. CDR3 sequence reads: CASSLDPGGRGYTF. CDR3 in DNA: TGTGCCAGCAGCTTAGATCCTGGGGGCCGAGGCTACACCTTC.

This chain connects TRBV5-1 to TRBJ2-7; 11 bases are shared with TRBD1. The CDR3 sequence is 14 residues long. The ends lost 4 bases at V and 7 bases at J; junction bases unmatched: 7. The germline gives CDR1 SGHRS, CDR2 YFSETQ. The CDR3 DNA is TGCGCCAGCAGCCCTGGACAGGGGGCGCGAGAGCAGTACTTC. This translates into CASSPGQGAREQYF.

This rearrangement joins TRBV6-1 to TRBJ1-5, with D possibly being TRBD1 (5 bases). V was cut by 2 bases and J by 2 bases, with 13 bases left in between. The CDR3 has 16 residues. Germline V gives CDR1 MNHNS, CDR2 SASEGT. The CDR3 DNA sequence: TGTGCCAGCAGTGAATCCCCGGGGGGGGGCAATCAGCCCCAGCATTTT. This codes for CASSESPGGGNQPQHF.

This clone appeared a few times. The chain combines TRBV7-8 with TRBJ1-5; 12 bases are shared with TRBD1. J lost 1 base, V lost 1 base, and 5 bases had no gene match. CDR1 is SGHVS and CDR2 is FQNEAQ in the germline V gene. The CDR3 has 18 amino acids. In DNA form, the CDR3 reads TGTGCCAGCAGCTTAGGTTTGGGACAGGGGGCAAGCAATCAGCCCCAGCATTTT. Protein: CASSLGLGQGASNQPQHF.

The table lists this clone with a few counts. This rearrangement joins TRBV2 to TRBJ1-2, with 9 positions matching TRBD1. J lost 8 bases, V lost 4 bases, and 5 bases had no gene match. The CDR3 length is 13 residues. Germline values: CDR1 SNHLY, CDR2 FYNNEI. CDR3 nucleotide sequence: TGTGCCAGCAGTGTGGGGACAGGGAGAGGCTACACCTTC. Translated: CASSVGTGRGYTF.

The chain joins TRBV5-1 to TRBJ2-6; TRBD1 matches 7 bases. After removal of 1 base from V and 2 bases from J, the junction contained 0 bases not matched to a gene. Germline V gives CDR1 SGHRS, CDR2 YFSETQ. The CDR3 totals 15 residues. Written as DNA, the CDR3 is TGCGCCAGCAGCTTGACAGGGGCTGGGGCCAACGTCCTGACTTTC. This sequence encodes CASSLTGAGANVLTF.

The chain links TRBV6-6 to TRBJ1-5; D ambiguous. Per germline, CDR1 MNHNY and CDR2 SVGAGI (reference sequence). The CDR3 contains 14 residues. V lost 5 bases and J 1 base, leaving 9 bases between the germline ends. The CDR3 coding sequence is TGTGCCAGCAGTCACCGGGTGAGCAATCAGCCCCAGCATTTT. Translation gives CASSHRVSNQPQHF.

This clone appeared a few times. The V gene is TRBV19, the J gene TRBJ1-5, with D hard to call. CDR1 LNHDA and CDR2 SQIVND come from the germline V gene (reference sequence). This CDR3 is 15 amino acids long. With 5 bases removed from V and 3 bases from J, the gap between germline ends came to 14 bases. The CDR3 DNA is TGTGCCAGTAGTGATTGGGCCGGGAACAATCAGCCCCAGCATTTT. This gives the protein CASSDWAGNNQPQHF.